The 14 T cell receptor beta chains reported below all come from one sample, sequenced in a study of blood T cell repertoires in COVID-19 (dated by TCRdb to between 2020 and 2021). The protocol used for the library was the immunoSEQ multiplex PCR assay. Entries here come from immuneACCESS through TCRdb and include only in-frame sequences with V and J called. Some clones fail to appear in such tables; in the studies checked, an unresolved V gene covers under half of the shortfall, and the cause of the remainder is unknown. Within this sample are under 75,000 clones, with over 75% of them counted one time only. About 2.4% of the sample is held by the ten biggest clonotypes. The sample consisted of peripheral blood. The source is a human donor in a cohort sampled during active COVID-19.

The chain combines TRBV18 with TRBJ1-6, with 8 bases lining up with TRBD1. The CDR3 length is 15 residues. Germline lookup yields CDR1 KGHSH and CDR2 LQKENI. The trim removed 5 bases at V and 7 bases at J, leaving 7 bases unmatched. The CDR3 loop reads CASSTGQGANSPLHF. The CDR3 bases are TGTGCCAGCTCAACCGGACAGGGAGCCAATTCACCCCTCCACTTT.

The chain joins TRBV10-3 to TRBJ2-7, with no clear D. Trimming cost V 3 bases and J 1 base, with 13 bases left between them. From germline, CDR1 is ENHRY and CDR2 SYGVKD. The CDR3 runs to 15 residues. The DNA for the CDR3 is TGTGCCATCAGTGATAGCCGGGTTTTTTCCTACGAGCAGTACTTC. It is translated as CAISDSRVFSYEQYF.

V usage is TRBV7-8 and J usage is TRBJ2-7, with unresolved D. This CDR3 is built from 13 residues. From germline, CDR1 is SGHVS and CDR2 FQNEAQ. Trimming cost V 5 bases and J 5 bases, with 13 bases left between them. The CDR3 loop reads CASSHQEENEQYF. The CDR3 coding sequence is TGTGCCAGCAGCCATCAAGAGGAGAACGAGCAGTACTTC.

The V gene is TRBV20-1, the J gene TRBJ1-1; 7 bases match TRBD1. The trim removed 5 bases at V and 11 bases at J, leaving 8 bases unmatched. This CDR3 is built from 11 residues. The germline CDR1 and CDR2 sequences are DFQATT and SNEGSKA (reference sequence). The CDR3 sequence: CSAARQGGAFF. In DNA form, the CDR3 reads TGCAGTGCTGCACGTCAGGGGGGCGCTTTCTTT.

This clone was counted a single time. The V gene is TRBV4-1, the J gene TRBJ1-3; D possibly corresponds to TRBD1 (5 bases). Trimming took 5 bases from V and 0 from J, leaving 14 bases between them. CDR3 length equals 16 residues. Germline-derived CDR1 and CDR2 are MGHRA and YSYEKL. In DNA form, the CDR3 reads TGCGCCAGCAGCGGGACTCTAAGCCTCTCTGGAAACACCATATATTTT. Translating gives CASSGTLSLSGNTIYF.

The chain recombines TRBV18 with TRBJ2-2, with D tentatively TRBD1 (6 bases). This CDR3 is 20 amino acids long. CDR1 is KGHSH and CDR2 is LQKENI in the germline V gene. Between the trimmed V and J ends, which lost 1 base and 4 bases, there was a span of 25 bases. CDR3 DNA: TGTGCCAGCTCACCACTTAGGACAGAGAGCCCATCCTTCTCCACCGGGGAGCTGTTTTTT. Its translation is CASSPLRTESPSFSTGELFF. The entire variable domain, with the rest obtained from reference TRBV18 and TRBJ2-2, is as follows: NAGVMQNPRHLVRRRGQEARLRCSPMKGHSHVYWYRQLPEEGLKFMVYLQKENIIDESGMPKERFSAEFPKEGPSILRIQQVVRGDSAAYFCASSPLRTESPSFSTGELFFGEGSRLTVL.

The rearrangement uses TRBV7-2 and TRBJ2-2; D perhaps matches TRBD2 (6 bases). V dropped 4 bases and J dropped 3 bases, with 15 bases sitting between them. Germline V gives CDR1 SGHTA, CDR2 FQGNSA. This CDR3 is built from 16 residues. DNA of the CDR3: TGTGCCAGCAGCTCCGCGGAGGGGCTGTACACCGGGGAGCTGTTTTTT. Translation: CASSSAEGLYTGELFF. Supplemented by reference TRBV7-2 and TRBJ2-2, the full variable domain reads GAGVSQSPSNKVTEKGKDVELRCDPISGHTALYWYRQSLGQGLEFLIYFQGNSAPDKSGLPSDRFSAERTGGSVSTLTIQRTQQEDSAVYLCASSSAEGLYTGELFFGEGSRLTVL.

The chain employs TRBV3-1 (or the pseudogene TRBV3-2) and TRBJ1-1; 9 bases agree with TRBD1. The V segment lost 3 bases and the J segment 2 bases; nucleotides outside the gene matches: 1. The germline V gene encodes CDR1 LGHDT and CDR2 YNNKEL (reference sequence). The CDR3 covers 14 residues. CDR3 DNA: TGTGCCAGCAGCCAGACAGGGGGAAACACTGAAGCTTTCTTT. It codes for CASSQTGGNTEAFF.

V and J are TRBV29-1 and TRBJ2-3; 8 nucleotides line up with TRBD2. V shed 1 base, J shed 10 bases, and the junction held 7 bases outside the gene matches. CDR3 length: 13 residues. From germline, CDR1 is SQVTM and CDR2 ANQGSEA. The CDR3 loop is CSVEVGRASSQYF. The CDR3 region has the DNA TGCAGCGTTGAAGTCGGGAGGGCCTCGTCGCAGTATTTT.

This sequence joins TRBV5-1 and TRBJ1-2, with unresolved D. The CDR3 runs 15 residues. The V and J ends lost 4 bases and 4 bases respectively, with 17 bases between them. Germline lookup yields CDR1 SGHRS and CDR2 YFSETQ. The CDR3 DNA follows: TGCGCCAGCAGCCCCTTATCCGGGAGCACCTATGGCTACACCTTC. Its protein is CASSPLSGSTYGYTF. Full variable domain (remainder filled in from reference TRBV5-1 and TRBJ1-2): KAGVTQTPRYLIKTRGQQVTLSCSPISGHRSVSWYQQTPGQGLQFLFEYFSETQRNKGNFPGRFSGRQFSNSRSEMNVSTLELGDSALYLCASSPLSGSTYGYTFGSGTRLTVV.

This rearrangement joins TRBV19 to TRBJ1-4, with a tentative D call TRBD1 (6 bases). This CDR3 region has 15 residues. V dropped 5 bases and J dropped 4 bases, with 14 bases sitting between them. The germline V gene encodes CDR1 LNHDA and CDR2 SQIVND (reference sequence). CDR3 protein: CASSLGQLINEKLFF. In DNA, the CDR3 is TGTGCCAGTAGTCTAGGACAGCTTATTAATGAAAAACTGTTTTTT.

The chain recombines TRBV7-2 with TRBJ1-2, with 9 bases aligning to TRBD1. This CDR3 has 17 amino acids. The ends lost 5 bases at V and 4 bases at J; junction bases unmatched: 14. The V gene's germline CDR1 is SGHTA and CDR2 FQGNSA. The CDR3 DNA reads as TGTGCCAGCAGCCCCGTTAGTAGGACAGGGGCCCTCTATGGCTACACCTTC. Translating gives CASSPVSRTGALYGYTF.

V is TRBV6-5 and J is TRBJ1-1, with 7 bases lining up with TRBD1. Germline V gene sequence: CDR1 MNHEY, CDR2 SVGAGI. The trim removed 0 bases at V and 2 bases at J, leaving 6 bases unmatched. The CDR3 is 16 residues long. CDR3 in amino acids: CASSYSWRGHNTEAFF. In nucleotides, the CDR3 is TGTGCCAGCAGTTACTCGTGGAGGGGGCACAACACTGAAGCTTTCTTT.

This clone has a single count. The chain is built from TRBV7-3 and TRBJ1-2, with 11 bases identical to TRBD1. Trimming at V came to 5 bases and at J to 7 bases, leaving 15 bases not matched to a gene. CDR3 size: 17 residues. CDR1 is SGHTA, CDR2 FQGTGA, per germline. The CDR3 nucleotides are TGTGCCAGCAGCCTCCCCTGCCGGGACAGGGGGGTCTGTGGCTACACCTTC. This translates into CASSLPCRDRGVCGYTF.